This T cell receptor (beta chain) was recovered during a study of cytomegalovirus exposure and HLA in healthy donors (dated by TCRdb to 2016 to 2017). Regarding the research as a whole: In an earlier analysis of 450 to 750 of the donors, about 260 Gb of sequence data and about 110 million unique TCR beta sequences from about 179 million T cells were reported. The number of donors typed differed by locus, with 629-630 for A, B, C, DRB1 and DQB1, about 500 for DQA1, some 570 for DPA1, and some 450 for DPB1. Donor age, sex, ethnicity and CMV serostatus were compiled together with the repertoire data. An early release covering more than 500 HLA-typed donors comprised 300 to 350 gigabases of sequencing data and 85 million to 100 million unique TCR sequences. In addition to the first cohort of 666 subjects, a separate validation cohort of some 120 different subjects was used. Five DR-DQ haplotypes were treated as single units for association and clustering because of strong linkage in the cohort. On average, roughly 200,000 unique TCR beta nucleotide sequences were sequenced per donor among about 400 genotyped donors of the cohort, with roughly 18% of those sequences being non-productive. Genome-wide SNP genotypes for about 65% of the 666 donors were used in a later genetic analysis, which treated that subset as a discovery cohort. The aim of the study was to test whether cataloging public T cell receptors could identify signatures of past pathogen exposure. Both class I and class II loci were covered by HLA typing, at four-digit resolution. Of the 300 to 450 genotyped donors, roughly 76% were placed in the genetic ancestry cluster associated with self-reported Caucasian donors. All discovery cohort repertoires had been generated using a single sequencing platform. An earlier analysis of 587 of the donors used high-throughput TCR beta sequencing to judge whether each TCR beta V gene segment behaved as functional or pseudogenic. Rather than drawing on any new phenotypic data, the later analysis identified candidate immune exposures from TCR beta sequences and the way those sequences occurred across donors. High-throughput TCR immunosequencing, statistical association of individual TCRs with disease status, and machine learning were combined to predict cytomegalovirus infection status. The study profiled the T cell repertoires of some 610 subjects by immunosequencing and related them to cytomegalovirus serostatus. A later analysis re-analyzed previously published TCR beta repertoires from about 600 donors and added high-resolution HLA genotyping to study TCR occurrence patterns. Overall study results and their limits: Compared with equally common non-associated chains, HLA-associated TCR beta chains in a later analysis were more clonally expanded and had lower generation probabilities. In a later analysis, the rate of TCR association differed among HLA loci, with DRB1 alleles having the most associated TCRs and HLA-C alleles having the fewest. A later genetic analysis reported fewer N-insertions in productive TCRs among donors in an Asian-associated ancestry cluster than the roughly 690-donor mean. It was suggested by the authors that the approach could potentially be generalized to other disease states and immunological phenotypes. For the cohort, immune exposure information was limited to CMV serostatus. Most CMV-associated TCR beta chains appeared to be HLA-restricted in a later analysis, and the HLA associations seemed to be driven largely by CMV exposure. When HLA alleles, especially DR and DQ, strongly co-occurred, attributing TCR associations to individual alleles was difficult. A further reported finding was that TCR beta sequences accurately predicted the HLA-A and HLA-B alleles for most subjects in the first cohort. Three of the identified cytomegalovirus-associated TCR beta chains were confirmed in vitro to be specific for cytomegalovirus antigens. The study gave a list of around 170 TCR beta chains associated with cytomegalovirus. The 87-base-pair reads could not distinguish some IMGT-functional V segments, including TRBV6-2 and TRBV6-3, so those segments were excluded. In both the original and validation cohorts, the classifier was reported to diagnose cytomegalovirus status with high specificity and sensitivity. An association between a missense DCLRE1C variant and V-gene and J-gene trimming of TCR beta chains was found in a later genetic analysis and replicated in an independent cohort. Broadly in line with IMGT annotations, most TCR beta V segments showed up in productive rearrangements about 87% or about 30% of the time in an earlier analysis of under 700 of the donors. A later analysis associated 15,000 to 20,000 TCR beta sequences with specific HLA alleles at a false discovery rate of 0.05. The earlier analysis of some 540 of the donors excluded seventeen rarely observed V segments, including chromosome 9 orphons, because counts were too low. HLA typing was unavailable for some donors at each locus, so association tests used only the typed subset. Only TCR beta chains were sequenced in this cohort, and the absence of alpha or paired-chain data limited detectable features. Linkage disequilibrium might explain the correlated functional status among segregating V segments, but an unknown experimental factor could not be excluded. Across donors, most TCR sequences were observed very rarely, whereas some public TCRs were present in many individuals. The sequencing pipeline was judged likely to have produced a cluster of highly shared sequence variants as a technical artifact. In a later analysis, several top co-occurrence clusters were reported to appear linked to parvovirus B19, influenza, CMV and Epstein-Barr virus. The presence/absence analyses assumed that sequencing depth was roughly uniform across donors, and that assumption may not be true.

The CDR3 sequence holds 15 residues, the cysteine and phenylalanine included. Kept here is only the CDR3 DNA, which spans 45 bases and is read in frame from base 1. Ends trimmed: V by 5 bases, J by 4 bases; bases unmatched to a gene: 8. The germline V gene (reference sequence) specifies LNHDA as CDR1 and SQIVND as CDR2. As concerns this clone: The target of this receptor is not known. No clone much larger than this one lies a single base away; base qualities are absent.

The cohort comprised around 700 healthy bone marrow donors. At the time of sampling, all cohort members were nominally healthy, though unrecorded immune exposures were likely present. The donor tested CMV seropositive, placing the donor among the 289 seropositive members of the cohort. A peripheral blood sample was collected from each donor, and TCR beta sequencing was performed on peripheral blood mononuclear cells. The Qiagen DNeasy Blood Extraction Kit was used to extract genomic DNA from the blood cell samples. Library creation used the immunoSEQ multiplex PCR assay. For the multiplex PCR, a mixture combining 60 forward primers for TCR Vbeta segments and 13 reverse primers for TCR Jbeta segments was used. The CDR3 region of rearranged TCR beta genes was amplified from genomic DNA with a multiplex PCR assay. Amplified TCR beta libraries were sequenced as 87-base-pair reads on the Illumina HiSeq System. Turning to the authors' computational methods: In a later analysis, tens of millions of unique TCR beta chains were counted across the roughly 610 repertoires, and roughly 11 million of these chains were shared by at least two donors. A nearest-neighbor algorithm error-corrected the raw reads and collapsed the reads into unique sequences, merging closely related sequences to remove PCR and sequencing errors. V, D and J gene segments were assigned by aligning CDR3 sequences to IMGT reference sequences. Each retained sequence needed at least a six-nucleotide match to both a V gene segment and a J gene segment. Rearrangements were called productive when the CDR3 lacked stop codons and stayed in frame with V and J; all others were non-productive. Following IMGT convention, CDR3 was defined as the stretch from the second conserved V-encoded cysteine to the conserved J-encoded phenylalanine. In an earlier analysis of 500 to 650 of the donors, sequences lacking an unambiguous match to a single V gene segment were excluded. In an earlier analysis of approximately 560 of the donors, a V segment was called functional when productive rearrangements were above 56.7%, and segregating when the standard deviation between donors exceeded 5%. To diagnose cytomegalovirus status from the catalog of TCR beta chain sequences, a statistical classification framework was built. In a later analysis, V and J genes were assigned by comparing TCR nucleotide sequences against IMGT/GENE-DB human TR gene sequences. A later analysis assigned CDR3 sequences and most-parsimonious VDJ recombination scenarios with the TCRdist pipeline. In a later analysis, every TCR beta chain was defined by the combination of its CDR3 amino acid sequence and its V-gene family, and reads without a unique V-gene family were dropped. A later analysis removed 550 to 650 highly shared, low-generation-probability nucleotide sequences to deal with suspected cross-contamination and a sequencing artifact. For each public chain, a later analysis derived a clonal expansion index from normalized ranks of inferred template counts within each repertoire. A later analysis computed generation probabilities with a VDJ recombination model fitted to out-of-frame rearrangements, and checked the results against IGoR. A later analysis scored TCR-TCR, TCR-HLA and TCR-CMV co-occurrence with hypergeometric tests, applying a repertoire-size bias correction to TCR pairs. In a later analysis, false discovery rates were estimated by permuting HLA or CMV assignments 20 times. In a later analysis, co-occurring TCRs were grouped using DBSCAN, with TCRdist sequence similarity added in when clustering inside HLA-allele-positive subsets. Repertoires with fewer than 30,000 or more than 120,000 public chains were left out of co-occurrence clustering, as were five repertoires with anomalous nucleotide sharing. TCRdb carries this immuneACCESS record with in-frame sequences only. Its versions omit some clonotypes, under half of them owing to an unresolved V gene in the studies checked, with the rest unexplained. V, J and clone size are those of that table, while D and trimming were read from the DNA. This sample holds 200,000 to 250,000 clones; 81% were observed only once. About 7.3% of the sample rests with the top ten.

The sequenced material came from PBMCs. The receptor comes from a woman aged 60-70 years in good health and CMV-seropositive. Here the chain combines TRBV19 and TRBJ1-1; TRBD1 agrees with 9 junctional bases. The sequenced DNA: TGTGCCAGTAGTCCCCACAGGGGGCGGGGCACTGAAGCTTTCTTT. Translated, it reads CASSPHRGRGTEAFF.